This TCR beta chain emerged from a study of blood T cell dynamics during melanoma immunotherapy. The sample's time point: pre-treatment baseline. This CDR3 contains 13 residues. Trimming pared 2 bases from V and 7 bases from J, leaving 10 bases between. Germline V gives CDR1 SGHRS, CDR2 YFSETQ. TCRdb keeps only in-frame clones here, not all; method: immunoSEQ multiplex PCR. The table includes 20,000 to 30,000 clones, around 90% detected once. Sequencing used blood, obtained from a patient treated with checkpoint blockade. This TCR came from a human donor with melanoma. The chain has TRBV5-1 and TRBJ2-1; D tentatively reads TRBD1 or TRBD2 (5 bases each). This CDR3 reads CASSFGALNEQFF. DNA of the CDR3: TGCGCCAGCAGCTTCGGGGCTCTAAATGAGCAGTTCTTC.